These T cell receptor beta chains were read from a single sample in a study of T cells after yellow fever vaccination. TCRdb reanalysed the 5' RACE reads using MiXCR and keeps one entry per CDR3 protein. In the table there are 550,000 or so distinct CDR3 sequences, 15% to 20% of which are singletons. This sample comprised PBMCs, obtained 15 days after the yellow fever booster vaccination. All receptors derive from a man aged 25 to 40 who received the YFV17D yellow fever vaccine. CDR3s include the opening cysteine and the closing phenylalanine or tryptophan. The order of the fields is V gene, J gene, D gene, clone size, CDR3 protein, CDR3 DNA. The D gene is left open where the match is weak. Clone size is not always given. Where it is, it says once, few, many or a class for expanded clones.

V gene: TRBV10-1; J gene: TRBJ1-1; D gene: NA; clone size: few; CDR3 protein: CASSESGHRDAFF; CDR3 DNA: TGCGCCAGCAGTGAGTCGGGGCACAGGGATGCTTTCTTT
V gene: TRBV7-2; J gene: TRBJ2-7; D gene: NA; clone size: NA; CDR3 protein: CASSPLGGGAYYEQYF; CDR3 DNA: TGTGCCAGCAGCCCCCTAGGTGGGGGAGCCTACTACGAGCAGTACTTC
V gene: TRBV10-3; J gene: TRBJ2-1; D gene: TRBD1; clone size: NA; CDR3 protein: CAMAGTGSYNEQFF; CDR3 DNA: TGTGCCATGGCCGGGACAGGCTCCTACAATGAGCAGTTCTTC
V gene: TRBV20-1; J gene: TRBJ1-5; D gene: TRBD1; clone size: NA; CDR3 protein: CSALPDGDRYQPQHF; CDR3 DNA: TGCAGTGCCCTCCCCGATGGGGACAGATATCAGCCCCAGCATTTT
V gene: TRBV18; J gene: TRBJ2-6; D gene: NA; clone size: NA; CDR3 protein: CAIQAGANVLTF; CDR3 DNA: TGTGCCATCCAAGCCGGGGCCAACGTCCTGACTTTC
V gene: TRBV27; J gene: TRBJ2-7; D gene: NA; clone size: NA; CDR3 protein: CASSPLELYEQYF; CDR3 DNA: TGTGCCAGCAGCCCCCTCGAGCTTTACGAGCAGTACTTC
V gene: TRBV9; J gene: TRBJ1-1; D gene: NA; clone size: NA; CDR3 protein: CASSGSNTEAFF; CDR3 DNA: TGTGCCAGCAGCGGAAGCAACACTGAAGCTTTCTTT
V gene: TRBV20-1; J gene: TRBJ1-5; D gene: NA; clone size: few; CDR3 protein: CSANPGPYSNQPQHF; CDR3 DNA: TGCAGTGCTAACCCGGGGCCCTATAGCAATCAGCCCCAGCATTTT
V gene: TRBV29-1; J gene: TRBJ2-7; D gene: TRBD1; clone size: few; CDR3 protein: CSVVRGPDEQYF; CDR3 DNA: TGCAGCGTTGTGAGGGGGCCGGACGAGCAGTACTTC
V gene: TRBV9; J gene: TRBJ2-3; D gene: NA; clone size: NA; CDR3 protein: CASSPLGVSTDTQYF; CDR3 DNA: TGTGCCAGCAGCCCCCTAGGGGTTAGCACAGATACGCAGTATTTT
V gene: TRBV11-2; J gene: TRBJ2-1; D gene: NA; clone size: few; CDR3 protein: CASSILRGGNNEQFF; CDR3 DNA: TGTGCCAGCAGCATATTAAGGGGGGGAAACAATGAGCAGTTCTTC
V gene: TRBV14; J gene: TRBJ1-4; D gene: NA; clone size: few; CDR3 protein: CASSQEKAFGTNEKLFF; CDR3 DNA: TGTGCCAGCAGCCAAGAAAAGGCGTTCGGAACTAATGAAAAACTGTTTTTT
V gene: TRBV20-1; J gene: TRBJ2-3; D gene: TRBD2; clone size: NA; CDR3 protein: CSASSLAGTDTQYF; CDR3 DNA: TGCAGTGCCTCCTCTCTAGCGGGGACAGATACGCAGTATTTT
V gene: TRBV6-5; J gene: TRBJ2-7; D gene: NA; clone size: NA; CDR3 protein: CASSYRGLYEQYF; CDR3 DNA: TGTGCCAGCAGTTACAGGGGTTTGTACGAGCAGTACTTC
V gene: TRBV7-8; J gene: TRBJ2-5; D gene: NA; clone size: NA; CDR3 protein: CASSLQGLRWYF; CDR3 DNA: TGTGCCAGCAGCCTACAAGGCCTTCGTTGGTACTTC
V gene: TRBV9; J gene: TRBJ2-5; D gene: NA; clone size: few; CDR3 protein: CASSVLGIQETQYF; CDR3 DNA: TGTGCCAGCAGCGTACTTGGGATTCAAGAGACCCAGTACTTC
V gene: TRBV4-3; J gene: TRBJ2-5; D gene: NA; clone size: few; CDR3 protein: CASSQGGPRVGETQYF; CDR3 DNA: TGCGCCAGCAGCCAAGGGGGACCCCGGGTCGGAGAGACCCAGTACTTC
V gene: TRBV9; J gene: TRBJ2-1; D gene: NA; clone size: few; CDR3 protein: CASSDRPSSYNEQFF; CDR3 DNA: TGTGCCAGCAGCGACCGTCCCAGCTCCTACAATGAGCAGTTCTTC
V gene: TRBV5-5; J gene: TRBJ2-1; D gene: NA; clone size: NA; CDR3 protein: CASSFPQVRNEQFF; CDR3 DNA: TGTGCCAGCAGCTTTCCACAGGTACGGAATGAGCAGTTCTTC
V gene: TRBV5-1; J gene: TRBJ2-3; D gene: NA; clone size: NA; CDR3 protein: CASSQGWSRTDTQYF; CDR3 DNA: TGCGCCAGCAGCCAAGGATGGTCCCGCACAGATACGCAGTATTTT
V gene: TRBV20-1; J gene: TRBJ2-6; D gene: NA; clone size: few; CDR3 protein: CSARDPGSGANVLTF; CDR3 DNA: TGCAGTGCTAGAGATCCGGGGTCTGGGGCCAACGTCCTGACTTTC
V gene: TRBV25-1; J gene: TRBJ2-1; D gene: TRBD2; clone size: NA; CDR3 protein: CASREGIGYNEQFF; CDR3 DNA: TGTGCCAGTCGGGAGGGAATAGGATACAATGAGCAGTTCTTC
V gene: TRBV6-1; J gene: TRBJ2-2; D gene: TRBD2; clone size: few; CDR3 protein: CAISEAGTSGSTNTGELFF; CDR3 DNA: TGTGCCATCAGTGAAGCCGGGACTAGCGGGAGTACGAACACCGGGGAGCTGTTTTTT
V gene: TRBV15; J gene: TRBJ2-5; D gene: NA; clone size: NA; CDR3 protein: CATSRDYATAETQYF; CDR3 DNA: TGTGCCACCAGCAGAGACTACGCAACGGCCGAGACCCAGTACTTC
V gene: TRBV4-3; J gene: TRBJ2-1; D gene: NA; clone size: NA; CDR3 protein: CASSQSRGHMNEQFF; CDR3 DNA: TGCGCCAGCAGCCAATCCCGGGGGCATATGAATGAGCAGTTCTTC
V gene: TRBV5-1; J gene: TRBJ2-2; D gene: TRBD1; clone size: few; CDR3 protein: CASSLVNRGPTGELFF; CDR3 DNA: TGCGCCAGCAGCTTAGTGAACAGGGGGCCGACCGGGGAGCTGTTTTTT
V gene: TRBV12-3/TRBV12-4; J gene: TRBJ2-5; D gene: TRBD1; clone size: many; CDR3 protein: CASSPQGAGTQYF; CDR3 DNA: TGTGCCAGCAGTCCACAGGGGGCCGGGACCCAGTACTTC
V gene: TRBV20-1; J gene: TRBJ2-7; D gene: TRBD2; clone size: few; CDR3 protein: CSARGREDYEQYF; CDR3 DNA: TGCAGTGCTAGAGGGCGGGAGGACTACGAGCAGTACTTC
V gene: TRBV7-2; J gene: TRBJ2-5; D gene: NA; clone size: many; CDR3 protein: CASSLEAGRETQYF; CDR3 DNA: TGTGCCAGCAGCTTAGAGGCGGGGCGAGAGACCCAGTACTTC
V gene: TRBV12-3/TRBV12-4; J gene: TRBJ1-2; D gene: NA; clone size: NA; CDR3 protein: CASSTRIYGHTF; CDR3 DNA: TGTGCCAGCAGTACAAGGATTTATGGCCACACCTTC
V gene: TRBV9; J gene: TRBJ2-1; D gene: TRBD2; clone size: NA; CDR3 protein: CAGSVGREGPGNEQFF; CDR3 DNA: TGTGCCGGCAGCGTAGGGCGGGAGGGCCCCGGCAATGAGCAGTTCTTC
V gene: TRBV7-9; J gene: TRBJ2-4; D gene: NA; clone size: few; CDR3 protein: CASSLGRDPRYIQYF; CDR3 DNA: TGTGCCAGCAGCTTAGGTCGGGACCCTCGGTACATTCAGTACTTC
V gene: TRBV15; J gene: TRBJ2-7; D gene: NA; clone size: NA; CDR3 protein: CATSRDGGTAYEQYF; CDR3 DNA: TGTGCCACCAGCAGAGATGGCGGGACAGCTTACGAGCAGTACTTC
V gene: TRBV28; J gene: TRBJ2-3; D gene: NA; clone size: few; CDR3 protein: CASRGEPLDTQYF; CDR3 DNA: TGTGCCAGTCGTGGAGAGCCTTTGGATACGCAGTATTTT
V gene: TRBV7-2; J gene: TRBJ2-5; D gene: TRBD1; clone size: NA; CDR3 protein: CASSSQGGRETQYF; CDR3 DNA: TGTGCCAGCAGCTCACAGGGGGGAAGGGAGACCCAGTACTTC
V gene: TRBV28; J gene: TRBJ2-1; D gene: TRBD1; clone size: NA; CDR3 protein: CASRSNRGREQFF; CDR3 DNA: TGTGCCAGCAGGAGTAACAGGGGCCGGGAGCAGTTCTTC
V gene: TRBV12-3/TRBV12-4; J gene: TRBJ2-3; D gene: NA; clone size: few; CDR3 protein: CASSSWGMGNADTQYF; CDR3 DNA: TGTGCCAGCAGTTCCTGGGGTATGGGGAACGCAGATACGCAGTATTTT
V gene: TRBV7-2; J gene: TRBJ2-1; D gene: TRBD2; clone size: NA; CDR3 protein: CASSDPGLGNEQFF; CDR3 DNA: TGTGCCAGCAGCGATCCGGGACTAGGCAATGAGCAGTTCTTC
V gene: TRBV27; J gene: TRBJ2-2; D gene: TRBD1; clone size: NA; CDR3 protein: CASSRTGDSYWELFF; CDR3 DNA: TGTGCCAGCAGTCGGACAGGGGACTCATACTGGGAGCTGTTTTTT
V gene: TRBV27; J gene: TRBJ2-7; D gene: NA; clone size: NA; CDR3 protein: CASRRGASYEQYF; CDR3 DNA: TGTGCCAGCCGCCGGGGGGCCTCCTACGAGCAGTACTTC
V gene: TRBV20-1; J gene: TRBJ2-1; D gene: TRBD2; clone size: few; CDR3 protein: CSARDSLAGFLNEQFF; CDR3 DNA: TGCAGTGCTAGAGATTCCCTAGCGGGCTTCCTCAATGAGCAGTTCTTC
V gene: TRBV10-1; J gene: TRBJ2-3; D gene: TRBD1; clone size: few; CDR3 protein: CASSEGQGATDTQYF; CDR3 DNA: TGCGCCAGCAGTGAGGGACAGGGGGCCACAGATACGCAGTATTTT
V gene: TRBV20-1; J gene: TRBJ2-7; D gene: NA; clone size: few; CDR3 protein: CSAGPGSYEQYF; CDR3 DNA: TGCAGTGCCGGACCGGGATCCTACGAGCAGTACTTC
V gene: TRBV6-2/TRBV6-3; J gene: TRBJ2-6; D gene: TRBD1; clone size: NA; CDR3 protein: CASSFPGQGSSGANVLTF; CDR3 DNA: TGTGCCAGCAGTTTCCCGGGACAGGGGAGCTCTGGGGCCAACGTCCTGACTTTC
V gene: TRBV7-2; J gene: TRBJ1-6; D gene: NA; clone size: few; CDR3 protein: CASSLTVGRSPLHF; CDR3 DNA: TGTGCCAGCAGCTTAACGGTGGGGCGTTCACCCCTCCACTTT
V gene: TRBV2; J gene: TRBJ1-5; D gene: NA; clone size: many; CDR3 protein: CASTPDRNNQPQHF; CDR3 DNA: TGTGCCAGCACCCCCGACCGGAACAATCAGCCCCAGCATTTT
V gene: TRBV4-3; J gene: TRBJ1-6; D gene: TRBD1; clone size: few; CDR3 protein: CASSQSDRGYNSPLHF; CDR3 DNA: TGCGCCAGCAGCCAATCGGACAGGGGCTATAATTCACCCCTCCACTTT
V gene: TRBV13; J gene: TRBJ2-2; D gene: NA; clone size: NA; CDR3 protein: CASSPWQGEATGELFF; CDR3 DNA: TGTGCCAGCAGCCCGTGGCAGGGAGAGGCCACCGGGGAGCTGTTTTTT
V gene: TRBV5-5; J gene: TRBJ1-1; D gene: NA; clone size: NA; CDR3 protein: CASSLMMNTEAFF; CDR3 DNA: TGTGCCAGCAGCTTGATGATGAACACTGAAGCTTTCTTT
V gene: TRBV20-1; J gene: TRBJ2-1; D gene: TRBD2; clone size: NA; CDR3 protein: CSAEPGTSGSYNEQFF; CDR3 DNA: TGCAGTGCTGAGCCTGGGACTAGCGGGAGCTACAATGAGCAGTTCTTC
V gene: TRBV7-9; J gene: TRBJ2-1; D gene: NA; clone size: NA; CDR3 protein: CASSLEAGARGYNEQFF; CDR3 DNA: TGTGCCAGCAGTCTAGAGGCTGGAGCGAGAGGGTACAATGAGCAGTTCTTC
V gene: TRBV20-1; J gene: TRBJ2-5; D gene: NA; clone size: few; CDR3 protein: CSASAQQETQYF; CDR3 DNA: TGCAGTGCTAGCGCACAGCAAGAGACCCAGTACTTC
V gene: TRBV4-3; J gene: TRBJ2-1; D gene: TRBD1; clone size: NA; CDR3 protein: CASSQGRQGANEQFF; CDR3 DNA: TGCGCCAGCAGCCAAGGCCGGCAGGGGGCAAATGAGCAGTTCTTC